The TCR beta chain described here comes from a study of beta chain features in type 1 diabetes. Study-level findings and limits: Type 1 diabetes patients had VDJ junctions that carried fewer insertions and more deletions. PCR might show a preference for shorter templates, equally across patients and controls. A cDNA-based sequencing approach could over-represent cells with high TCR expression. The study left unresolved whether HLA type influences TCRB rearrangement.

There are a few counts of this clone. Antigen unknown. cDNA synthesis used the whole RNA isolate, giving expressed TCRB sequences. Here immunoSEQ multiplex PCR was the method, and the copy in TCRdb shows in-frame clones only, minus some. The table lists 430,000 or so clones, around 10% of them singletons. The CDR3 sequence is 13 residues long. Trimming took 3 bases from V and 0 from J, leaving 5 bases between them. Germline CDR1 reads SGHTA; CDR2 reads FQGNSA. The chain combines TRBV7-2 with TRBJ2-5, with no clear D. Material: naive CD4+ T cells from blood. This clonotype was obtained from a woman younger than 35 in good health. The CDR3 DNA follows: TGTGCCAGCAGCTTCCCGAACCAAGAGACCCAGTACTTC. Protein: CASSFPNQETQYF.